This TCR beta chain was captured in a study of T cell repertoires in cytomegalovirus infection. Each CDR3 protein is one row after TCRdb ran MiXCR on the reads. The top ten hold around 2.6% of the sample, which has hundreds of thousands of distinct CDR3 sequences, about 40% seen once. At least ten counts were recorded for this clonotype. Trimming removed 1 base at V and 4 bases at J, with 10 bases between. Germline CDR1 and CDR2: SGHTA and FQGNSA. This CDR3 region has 14 residues. The clonotype originates from a human donor in good health (CMV status not recorded). Some clones in this sample may be carry-over from other donors' samples. The chain links TRBV7-2 to TRBJ1-1; D gene uncertain. Sequencing was done on a sample of PBMCs. The CDR3 DNA follows: TGTGCCAGCAGCTTAGGGCAGGAAGTCACTGAAGCTTTCTTT. Protein product: CASSLGQEVTEAFF.